A single sample gave rise to the 4 T cell receptor beta chains below, sequenced in a study of technical replicates of blood from a few donors (dated by TCRdb to the late 2010s). To prepare the library, the immunoSEQ multiplex PCR assay was applied. Imported from immuneACCESS, the table was reduced by TCRdb to in-frame sequences with V and J called. These copies leave out some clones; in studies compared against another copy, an unresolved V gene accounts for under half, and the cause of the remainder is not known. In this sample the table shows tens of thousands of clones, about 98% of which occur a single time. The ten largest make up approximately 0.17% of the sample. The sample was T cells isolated from PBMCs. These TCRs come from a human donor in good health.

The rearrangement joins TRBV10-3 to TRBJ1-1; maybe TRBD1 (6 bases). This CDR3 comprises 13 residues. Trimming pared 0 bases from V and 11 bases from J, leaving 13 bases between. Per the germline V gene, CDR1 is ENHRY and CDR2 is SYGVKD. CDR3 DNA: TGTGCCATCAGTGAGTCCGGATCGAGGGGGGCTTTCTTT. Protein: CAISESGSRGAFF.

This clone was counted a single time. The chain recombines TRBV19 with TRBJ1-1, with TRBD1 identical over 7 bases. V shed 6 bases and J 8 bases; nucleotides not matched to a gene: 3. The CDR3 runs to 11 residues. The germline CDR1 and CDR2 sequences are LNHDA and SQIVND (reference sequence). The CDR3 nucleotides are TGTGCCAGTAGCCACAGGGGAGAAGCTTTCTTT. It is translated as CASSHRGEAFF.

V is TRBV28 and J is TRBJ1-2; unclear D gene. In germline, CDR1 is MDHEN, CDR2 SYDVKM. This CDR3 spans 14 amino acids. Trimming took 3 bases from V and 5 from J, leaving 13 bases between them. CDR3 nucleotides: TGTGCCAGCAGTTTCCCGGGGATCCAGTATGGCTACACCTTC. It encodes CASSFPGIQYGYTF.

The gene calls are TRBV18 and TRBJ1-2, with D hard to call. The CDR3 has 13 amino acids. The germline V gene has CDR1 KGHSH and CDR2 LQKENI. The V and J ends lost 3 bases and 3 bases respectively, with 8 bases between them. The CDR3 spells CASSPEVDYGYTF. The DNA for the CDR3 is TGTGCCAGCTCACCCGAGGTCGACTATGGCTACACCTTC.